A single sample gave rise to the 27 T cell receptor beta chains below, sequenced in a study of CD8 T cells in Susac syndrome. An amount of RNA that ranged from roughly 0.45 to 1 ug was reverse transcribed with random hexamers. Using its own MiXCR run on the immunoSEQ multiplex PCR reads, TCRdb lists one record per CDR3 protein. The sample shows 150,000 or so distinct CDR3 sequences, roughly 95% of them seen only once. What was sequenced was CD4+ T cells from PBMCs. The receptor set was obtained from a human donor with Susac syndrome.

The chain joins TRBV12-3 or TRBV12-4 to TRBJ2-2; 8 bases match TRBD2. This CDR3 comprises 16 residues. The V and J ends lost 3 bases and 3 bases, in that order; junction bases with no gene match: 6. The CDR3: CASSFTSGGDTGELFF. CDR3 DNA sequence: TGTGCCAGCAGTTTCACTAGCGGTGGGGACACCGGGGAGCTGTTTTTT.

The chain combines TRBV6-1 with TRBJ2-2; 10 bases are shared with TRBD1. The CDR3 spans 17 residues. The V gene's germline CDR1 is MNHNS and CDR2 SASEGT. Trimming removed 5 bases from V and 5 bases from J; junction bases left unmatched: 11. This CDR3 reads CASSRSGTGVNTGELFF. As DNA, the CDR3 is TGTGCCAGCAGTCGATCCGGGACAGGGGTTAATACCGGGGAGCTGTTTTTT.

CDR3 region: CASSLRLDNEKLFF. CDR3 nucleotides: TGTGCCAGCAGCTTAAGGCTTGATAATGAAAAACTGTTTTTT. The rearrangement joins TRBV7-9 to TRBJ1-4, with D uncertain. Between the trimmed V and J ends, which lost 2 bases and 4 bases, there was a span of 8 bases. The V gene's germline CDR1 is SEHNR and CDR2 FQNEAQ (reference sequence). The CDR3 runs to 14 residues.

The chain uses TRBV4-3 and TRBJ2-2, with unresolved D. Germline V gene lookup returns CDR1 LGHNA and CDR2 YSLEER. This CDR3 contains 15 residues. The V end was cut by 0 bases, the J end by 0 bases, with 5 bases between. The CDR3: CASSQDTANTGELFF. As DNA, the CDR3 is TGCGCCAGCAGCCAAGATACAGCGAACACCGGGGAGCTGTTTTTT.

The chain recombines TRBV4-2 with TRBJ2-1; TRBD1 matches 8 bases. This CDR3 region has 17 residues. Trimming removed 0 bases from V and 2 bases from J; junction bases left unmatched: 6. The germline V gene encodes CDR1 LGHNA and CDR2 YNFKEQ. CDR3 DNA sequence: TGTGCCAGCAGCCAAGATATCGGACAGGGAACCTACAATGAGCAGTTCTTC. This sequence encodes CASSQDIGQGTYNEQFF.

CDR3 DNA: TGTGCCAGCAGTTTAGCTAACTATGGCTACACCTTC. Translating gives CASSLANYGYTF. V gene TRBV12-3 or TRBV12-4 combines with J gene TRBJ1-2, with D unclear. The ends were cut back, 0 bases at V and 1 base at J, with 0 bases in the middle. The CDR3 loop spans 12 amino acids.

The rearrangement links TRBV10-2 to TRBJ2-1, with TRBD1 matching over 8 bases. Per the germline V gene, CDR1 is WSHSY and CDR2 is SAAADI. The CDR3 is made up of 14 amino acids. V trimming: 6 bases; J trimming: 8 bases; junction bases outside the gene matches: 9. In nucleotides, the CDR3 is TGCGCCAGCAGAAGGACAGGGTATCGTGATGAGCAGTTCTTC. It codes for CASRRTGYRDEQFF.

The V call is TRBV14, the J call TRBJ2-1; 10 bases line up with TRBD2. The germline V gene has CDR1 SGHDN and CDR2 FVKESK. With 3 bases clipped from V and 5 bases from J, the junction kept 4 bases outside the gene matches. CDR3 length: 15 amino acids. The CDR3 DNA follows: TGTGCCAGCAGCCACTCGGGACTAGCGAACAATGAGCAGTTCTTC. It is translated as CASSHSGLANNEQFF.

The CDR3 bases are TGCAGTGCTAGAATAGCGGCTATAGATACGCAGTATTTT. Protein product: CSARIAAIDTQYF. V gene TRBV20-1 combines with J gene TRBJ2-3; the D gene is possibly TRBD2 (6 bases). The ends were cut back, 2 bases at V and 5 bases at J, with 11 bases in the middle. CDR1 is DFQATT, CDR2 SNEGSKA, per germline (reference sequence). The CDR3 contains 13 residues.

V usage is TRBV24-1 and J usage is TRBJ2-1, with TRBD2 matching over 10 bases. Germline-derived CDR1 and CDR2 are KGHDR and SFDVKD. The CDR3 contains 15 residues. V was pared by 4 bases and J by 4 bases, with 3 bases of the junction left unmatched. The CDR3: CATSETSGAYNEQFF. The CDR3 DNA follows: TGTGCCACCAGTGAAACTAGCGGGGCTTACAATGAGCAGTTCTTC.

The rearrangement joins TRBV5-1 to TRBJ1-1; D unclear. The V and J ends lost 7 bases and 1 base respectively, with 8 bases between them. The CDR3 spans 12 residues. Germline V gene lookup returns CDR1 SGHRS and CDR2 YFSETQ. CDR3 DNA: TGCGCCAGCCGTCAAAGGAACACTGAAGCTTTCTTT. Protein sequence: CASRQRNTEAFF.

The chain recombines TRBV25-1 with TRBJ1-1; D not resolved. This CDR3 is 11 amino acids long. Looked up from germline, CDR1 is MGHDK and CDR2 is SYGVNS. V was clipped by 6 bases and J by 3 bases, with 5 bases between them. The CDR3 DNA follows: TGTGCCAGCAGATGGGACACTGAAGCTTTCTTT. The encoded protein is CASRWDTEAFF.

This clonotype was recorded once. V is TRBV7-2 and J is TRBJ2-2; D call uncertain. The ends were cut back, 2 bases at V and 6 bases at J, with 13 bases in the middle. From germline, CDR1 is SGHTA and CDR2 FQGNSA. The length of the CDR3 is 15 residues. The CDR3 is CASSLILNSAGELFF. The CDR3, as DNA: TGTGCCAGCAGCTTAATCCTTAACAGTGCCGGGGAGCTGTTTTTT. The full variable domain, its missing parts supplied by reference TRBV7-2 and TRBJ2-2, is GAGVSQSPSNKVTEKGKDVELRCDPISGHTALYWYRQSLGQGLEFLIYFQGNSAPDKSGLPSDRFSAERTGGSVSTLTIQRTQQEDSAVYLCASSLILNSAGELFFGEGSRLTVL.

This clonotype was counted a single time. The rearrangement links TRBV20-1 to TRBJ1-1; 7 nucleotides line up with TRBD1. This CDR3 comprises 13 residues. With 5 bases clipped from V and 4 bases from J, the junction kept 7 bases outside the gene matches. Germline V CDR1 and CDR2: DFQATT, SNEGSKA (reference sequence). CDR3 loop: CSARPRQGTEAFF. In DNA form, the CDR3 reads TGCAGTGCTCGACCGCGACAGGGCACTGAAGCTTTCTTT.

DNA for the CDR3: TGTGCTAGTGGACCGCCCCCAGGGGGCAATGAGCAGTTCTTC. As protein: CASGPPPGGNEQFF. This chain uses TRBV12-5 with TRBJ2-1; 7 bases are a match to TRBD1. The germline CDR1 and CDR2 sequences are LGHNT and FRNRAP. Trimming at V came to 6 bases and at J to 6 bases, leaving 8 bases not matched to a gene. The CDR3 length is 14 residues.

This clonotype was seen just once. This chain connects TRBV20-1 to TRBJ1-1; weak D call: TRBD1 (6 bases). This CDR3 has 15 amino acids. V was clipped by 0 bases and J by 11 bases, with 22 bases between them. In germline, CDR1 is DFQATT, CDR2 SNEGSKA (reference sequence). The CDR3 DNA reads TGCAGTGCTAGAGATTGGGCGGGGGGCCGATCCCCGGCTTTCTTT. It translates to CSARDWAGGRSPAFF.

The genes are TRBV7-3 and TRBJ2-2; D not certain. This CDR3 is built from 15 residues. Trimming shortened V by 2 bases and J by 5 bases, and 12 bases separated the two germline ends. The germline V gene has CDR1 SGHTA and CDR2 FQGTGA. DNA for the CDR3: TGTGCCAGCAGCTTAGGGCCACCCGGGACCGGGGAGCTGTTTTTT. It is translated as CASSLGPPGTGELFF. Complete variable domain (other parts from reference TRBV7-3 and TRBJ2-2): GAGVSQTPSNKVTEKGKYVELRCDPISGHTALYWYRQSLGQGPEFLIYFQGTGAADDSGLPNDRFFAVRPEGSVSTLKIQRTERGDSAVYLCASSLGPPGTGELFFGEGSRLTVL.

This chain uses TRBV15 with TRBJ2-7, with 8 bases identical to TRBD1. V shed 6 bases and J 5 bases; nucleotides not matched to a gene: 6. CDR3 length: 13 residues. Germline-derived CDR1 and CDR2 are LNHNV and YYDKDF (reference sequence). CDR3: CATRRPGGNEQYF. The DNA for the CDR3 is TGTGCCACCAGAAGGCCAGGGGGCAACGAGCAGTACTTC.

This chain connects TRBV4-1 to TRBJ2-1, with TRBD1 matching over 11 bases. The CDR3 spans 15 residues. Unmatched junction bases numbered 7, after V lost 4 bases and J lost 8 bases. The germline V gene encodes CDR1 MGHRA and CDR2 YSYEKL. CDR3 sequence (DNA): TGCGCCAGCAGCCCAACCCGGACAGGGGGCTATGAGCAGTTCTTC. It encodes CASSPTRTGGYEQFF.

This rearrangement joins TRBV20-1 to TRBJ2-1; perhaps TRBD2 as D (5 bases). CDR1 and CDR2 (germline): DFQATT, SNEGSKA (reference sequence). The CDR3 runs 14 residues. V dropped 6 bases and J dropped 0 bases, with 12 bases sitting between them. The CDR3 sequence: CSAPLGSSYNEQFF. CDR3 DNA: TGCAGTGCGCCCCTGGGGAGCTCCTACAATGAGCAGTTCTTC.

The chain links TRBV12-3 or TRBV12-4 to TRBJ1-5, with 8 bases matching TRBD1. V dropped 3 bases and J dropped 5; count of bases not matched to a gene: 12. The CDR3 is 17 amino acids. As DNA, the CDR3 is TGTGCCAGCAGTTTCACGCGGGACAGGTGGGGTTATCAGCCCCAGCATTTT. Translating gives CASSFTRDRWGYQPQHF.

This chain joins TRBV29-1 and TRBJ1-2, with D tentatively TRBD1 (5 bases). The CDR3 spans 14 residues. Trimming shortened V by 7 bases and J by 4 bases, and 19 bases separated the two germline ends. Per germline, CDR1 SQVTM and CDR2 ANQGSEA. CDR3 in amino acids: CSGFRDLGSYGYTF. In DNA form, the CDR3 reads TGCAGCGGGTTCAGGGACCTCGGGTCCTATGGCTACACCTTC.

The genes are TRBV3-1 and TRBJ2-3, with 7 bases fitting TRBD2. The V gene end was trimmed by 4 bases and the J gene end by 0 bases; junction bases not matched to a gene: 13. The CDR3 sequence is 18 residues long. Germline V CDR1 and CDR2: LGHDT, YNNKEL (reference sequence). For the CDR3, the DNA is TGTGCCAGCAGCCGCAGACTAGCAGGTCCTCGAAGCACAGATACGCAGTATTTT. As protein: CASSRRLAGPRSTDTQYF.

CDR3 nucleotides: TGCAGTGCTGGAGGGATGGGGACCAAAAACATTCAGTACTTC. It specifies CSAGGMGTKNIQYF. The chain is built from TRBV20-1 and TRBJ2-4, with D tentatively TRBD2 (6 bases). Trimming pared 5 bases from V and 2 bases from J, leaving 13 bases between. Germline CDR1 and CDR2: DFQATT and SNEGSKA (reference sequence). The length of the CDR3 is 14 residues.

The gene calls are TRBV2 and TRBJ1-2; D possibly corresponds to TRBD1 (5 bases). CDR1 is SNHLY and CDR2 is FYNNEI in the germline V gene. Between the trimmed V and J ends, which lost 1 base and 4 bases, there was a span of 13 bases. CDR3 length: 15 amino acids. The CDR3 loop is CASSEGGTALYGYTF. CDR3 sequence (DNA): TGTGCCAGCAGTGAAGGTGGGACGGCACTCTATGGCTACACCTTC.

The V and J genes are TRBV11-3 and TRBJ2-1, with 9 positions matching TRBD1. CDR3 length: 14 residues. Germline loops: CDR1 SGHNT, CDR2 YENEEA. The junction had 9 bases not matched to a gene; V was cut back by 11 bases and J by 4 bases. The CDR3 DNA reads as TGTGCCCCAGAACGGGACAGGGTGTACAATGAGCAGTTCTTC. This sequence encodes CAPERDRVYNEQFF.

The rearrangement uses TRBV6-6 and TRBJ1-1; D ambiguous. The V and J ends lost 0 bases and 4 bases respectively, with 15 bases between them. CDR3 length equals 16 residues. Germline CDR1 and CDR2: MNHNY and SVGAGI (reference sequence). The CDR3 nucleotides read TGTGCCAGCAGTTACTCGGGTCCAGGCCCTCTCACTGAAGCTTTCTTT. Its protein is CASSYSGPGPLTEAFF.